The clone carrying this T cell receptor beta chain was picked up many times. Its antigen is still unknown. This record comes from a study of T-cell reconstitution after alpha-beta-depleted transplantation in children. This CDR3 is 13 amino acids long. V lost 4 bases to trimming and J lost 7 bases, with 16 bases between them. Germline-derived CDR1 and CDR2 are SQVTM and ANQGSEA. A TCRbeta library incorporating unique molecular identifiers was prepared. TCRdb reprocessed the PCR reads with MiXCR, giving one entry per CDR3 protein. The sample has over 150,000 distinct CDR3 sequences, approximately 6.9% seen once; the top ten hold approximately 5.7%. Study-wide results and limits: By about two months after transplant, alpha-beta T cells reportedly arose from several hundred graft clones that had expanded. Recipient T cells and thymic progenitors that survived were the source of the high TCRbeta diversity seen at day 60 in some patients. One year after transplant, T-cell counts and diversity came mostly from newly produced T cells.

The chain carries TRBV29-1 and TRBJ1-2, with D unresolved. The specimen comprised PBMCs, sampled before TCRalphabeta/CD19-depleted stem cell transplant. This clonotype was sampled from a boy aged 2-9 years with acute lymphoblastic leukemia, due to receive a stem cell transplant. The CDR3 reads CSVGLGRASGYTF. The CDR3 DNA reads as TGCAGCGTTGGCTTAGGACGAGCTTCTGGCTACACCTTC.